What follows is one T cell receptor beta chain and its context. The antigen is not known. The data were obtained in a study of Ad26.COV2.S vaccination and SARS-CoV-2 variants. Repertoires were generated with immunoSEQ multiplex PCR, while TCRdb's copy carries only in-frame clones and drops some. The sample lists roughly 320,000 clones; about 86% were seen once. Regarding the study as a whole: Non-spike TCR breadth did not differ much between vaccine and placebo recipients.

CDR1 and CDR2 from the germline V gene are MNHEY and SMNVEV (reference sequence). The CDR3 has 15 residues. V shed 2 bases and J shed 4 bases, with 9 bases lying between them. The treatment denotes: some 20 received Ad26.COV2.S at low or high dose, single or two shots; about five received placebo; per-sample allocation not given. Repertoires come from day 63 after the first vaccine or placebo injection. Donation came from an adult in Boston who was aged 18-55 years. The chain recombines TRBV27 with TRBJ1-6, with a tentative D call TRBD1 (5 bases). The TCR comes from a person aged 18 to 59 who received the Ad26.COV2.S COVID-19 vaccine or a placebo. The sequences come from peripheral blood, collected in a trial of Ad26.COV2.S vaccine versus placebo. The CDR3 DNA reads TGTGCCAGCAGTTTACAGGGAGGATATAATTCACCCCTCCACTTT. Amino acid sequence: CASSLQGGYNSPLHF.